This T cell receptor (beta chain) originates from a study of blood T cell repertoires in COVID-19. Whole-study context: Sites in the United States, Italy and Spain provided acute and convalescent COVID-19 samples. PBMCs, B-cell-depleted T cells, or T cells provided the cDNA or gDNA that made up the material.

The method was immunoSEQ multiplex PCR; TCRdb's version includes in-frame clones alone and lacks a portion of them. The sample has around 220,000 clones; around 84% are singletons. From germline, CDR1 is SGHTA and CDR2 FQGTGA. The CDR3 spans 13 residues. V was cut by 3 bases and J by 5 bases, with 10 bases left in between. The chain carries TRBV7-3 and TRBJ1-2; perhaps TRBD1 as D (6 bases). The receptor was isolated from a man between 50 and 59 years old with acute or convalescent COVID-19. Sequenced sample: peripheral blood. The CDR3 DNA reads as TGTGCCAGCAGCTTTGAGCAGGGGTATGGCTACACCTTC. Translating gives CASSFEQGYGYTF.